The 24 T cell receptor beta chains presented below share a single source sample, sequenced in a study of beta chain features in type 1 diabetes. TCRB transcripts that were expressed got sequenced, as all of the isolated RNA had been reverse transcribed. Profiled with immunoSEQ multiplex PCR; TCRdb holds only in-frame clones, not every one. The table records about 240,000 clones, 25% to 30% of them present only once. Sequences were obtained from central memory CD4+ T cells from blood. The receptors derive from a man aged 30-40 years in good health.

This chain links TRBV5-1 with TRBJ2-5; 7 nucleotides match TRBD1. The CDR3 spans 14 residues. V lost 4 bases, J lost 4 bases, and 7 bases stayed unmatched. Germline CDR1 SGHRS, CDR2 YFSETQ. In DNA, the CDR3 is TGCGCCAGCAGCGCGACACAGGGGAGAGAGACCCAGTACTTC. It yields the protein CASSATQGRETQYF.

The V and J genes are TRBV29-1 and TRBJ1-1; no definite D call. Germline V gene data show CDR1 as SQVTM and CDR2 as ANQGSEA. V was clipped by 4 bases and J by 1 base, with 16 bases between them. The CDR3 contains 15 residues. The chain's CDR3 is CSVGRAEVSNTEAFF. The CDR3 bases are TGCAGCGTTGGGAGGGCGGAGGTCTCGAACACTGAAGCTTTCTTT.

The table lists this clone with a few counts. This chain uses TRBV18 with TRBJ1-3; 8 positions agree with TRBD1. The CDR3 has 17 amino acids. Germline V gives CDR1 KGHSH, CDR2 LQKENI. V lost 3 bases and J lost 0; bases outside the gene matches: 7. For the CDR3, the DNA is TGTGCCAGCTCACCGGGACAGGCCGCGAGCTCTGGAAACACCATATATTTT. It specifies CASSPGQAASSGNTIYF.

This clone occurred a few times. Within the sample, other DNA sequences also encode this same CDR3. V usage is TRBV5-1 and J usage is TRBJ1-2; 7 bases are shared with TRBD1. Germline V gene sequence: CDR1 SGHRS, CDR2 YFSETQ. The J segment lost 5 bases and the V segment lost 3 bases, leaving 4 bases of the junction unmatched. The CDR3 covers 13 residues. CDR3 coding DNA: TGCGCCAGCAGCTCCGGGACAGATTATGGCTACACCTTC. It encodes CASSSGTDYGYTF.

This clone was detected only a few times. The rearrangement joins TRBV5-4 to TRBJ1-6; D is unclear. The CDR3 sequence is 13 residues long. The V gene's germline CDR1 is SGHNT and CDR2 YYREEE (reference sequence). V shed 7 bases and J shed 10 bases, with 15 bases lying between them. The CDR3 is CASHGAGASPLHF. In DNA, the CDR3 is TGTGCCAGCCATGGAGCAGGAGCCTCACCCCTCCACTTT.

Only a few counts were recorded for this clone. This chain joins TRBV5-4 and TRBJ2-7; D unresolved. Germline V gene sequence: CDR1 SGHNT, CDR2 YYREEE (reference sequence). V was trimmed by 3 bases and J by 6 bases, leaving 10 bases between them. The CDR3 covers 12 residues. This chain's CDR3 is CASSSPLSEQYF. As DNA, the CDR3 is TGTGCCAGCAGCTCGCCCCTCTCCGAGCAGTACTTC.

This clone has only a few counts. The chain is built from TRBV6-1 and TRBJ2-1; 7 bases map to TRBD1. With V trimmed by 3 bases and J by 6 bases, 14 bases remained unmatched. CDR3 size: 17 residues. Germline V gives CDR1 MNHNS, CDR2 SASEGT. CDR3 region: CASSDYRSGGVSNEQFF. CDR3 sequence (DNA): TGTGCCAGCAGTGACTACAGGTCAGGGGGAGTTAGCAATGAGCAGTTCTTC.

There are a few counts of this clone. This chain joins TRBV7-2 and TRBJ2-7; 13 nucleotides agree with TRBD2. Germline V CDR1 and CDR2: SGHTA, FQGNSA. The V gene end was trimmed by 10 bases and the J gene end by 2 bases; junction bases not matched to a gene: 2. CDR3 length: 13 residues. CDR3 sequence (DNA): TGTGCCACCGGGACTAGCGGGACCTACGAGCAGTACTTC. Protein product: CATGTSGTYEQYF.

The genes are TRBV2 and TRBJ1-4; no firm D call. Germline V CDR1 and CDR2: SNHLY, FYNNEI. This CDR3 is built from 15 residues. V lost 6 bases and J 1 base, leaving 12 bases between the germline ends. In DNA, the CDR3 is TGTGCCAGCAGAAAAGAACTGTTAACTAATGAAAAACTGTTTTTT. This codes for CASRKELLTNEKLFF. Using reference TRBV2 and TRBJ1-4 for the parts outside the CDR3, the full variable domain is EPEVTQTPSHQVTQMGQEVILRCVPISNHLYFYWYRQILGQKVEFLVSFYNNEISEKSEIFDDQFSVERPDGSNFTLKIRSTKLEDSAMYFCASRKELLTNEKLFFGSGTQLSVL.

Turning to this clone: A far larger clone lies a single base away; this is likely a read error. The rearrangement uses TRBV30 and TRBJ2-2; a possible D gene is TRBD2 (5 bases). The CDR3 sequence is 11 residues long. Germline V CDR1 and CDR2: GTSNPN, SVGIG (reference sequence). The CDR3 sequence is CAGSPTRELFF. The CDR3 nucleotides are TGTGCCGGGAGCCCTACCCGGGAGCTGTTTTTT. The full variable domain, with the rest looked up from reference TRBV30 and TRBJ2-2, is SQTIHQWPATLVQPVGSPLSLECTVEGTSNPNLYWYRQAAGRGLQLLFYSVGIGQISSEVPQNLSASRPQDRQFILSSKKLLLSDSGFYLCAGSPTRELFFGEGSRLTVL.

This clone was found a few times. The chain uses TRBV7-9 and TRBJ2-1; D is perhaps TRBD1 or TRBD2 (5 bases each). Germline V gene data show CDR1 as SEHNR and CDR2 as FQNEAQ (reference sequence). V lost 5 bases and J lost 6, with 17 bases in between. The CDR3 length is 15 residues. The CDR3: CASSLPSRGGNEQFF. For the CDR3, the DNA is TGTGCCAGCAGCCTACCCAGCCGTGGGGGCAATGAGCAGTTCTTC.

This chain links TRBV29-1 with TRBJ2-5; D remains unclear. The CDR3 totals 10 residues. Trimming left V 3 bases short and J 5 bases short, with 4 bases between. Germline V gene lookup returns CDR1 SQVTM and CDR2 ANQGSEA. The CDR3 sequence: CSVEVETQYF. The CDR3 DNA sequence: TGCAGCGTTGAGGTTGAGACCCAGTACTTC.

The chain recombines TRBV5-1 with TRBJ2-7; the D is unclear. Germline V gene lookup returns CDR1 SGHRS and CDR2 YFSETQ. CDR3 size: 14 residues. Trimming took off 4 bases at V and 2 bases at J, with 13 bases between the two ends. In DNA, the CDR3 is TGCGCCAGCAGCGTGGACGGAACAACCTACGAGCAGTACTTC. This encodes CASSVDGTTYEQYF.

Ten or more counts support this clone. As DNA, the CDR3 is TGTGCCAGCAGTGAAGTAGGAGGGACTAGGACCGAGCAGTACTTC. It specifies CASSEVGGTRTEQYF. The chain uses TRBV2 and TRBJ2-7; 8 positions agree with TRBD2. The V and J ends lost 1 base and 6 bases, in that order; junction bases with no gene match: 8. CDR3 length: 15 residues. Germline lookup yields CDR1 SNHLY and CDR2 FYNNEI.

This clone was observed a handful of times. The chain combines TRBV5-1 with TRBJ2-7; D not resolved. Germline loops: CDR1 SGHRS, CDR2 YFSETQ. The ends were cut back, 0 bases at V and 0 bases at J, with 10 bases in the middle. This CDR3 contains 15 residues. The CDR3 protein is CASSLAGGNSYEQYF. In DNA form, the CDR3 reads TGCGCCAGCAGCTTGGCCGGTGGAAACTCCTACGAGCAGTACTTC.

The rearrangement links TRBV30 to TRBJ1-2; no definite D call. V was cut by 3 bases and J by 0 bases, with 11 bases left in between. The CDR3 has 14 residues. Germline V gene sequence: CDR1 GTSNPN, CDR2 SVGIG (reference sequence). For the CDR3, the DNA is TGTGCCTGGAGATCTCGTTGGGCTAACTATGGCTACACCTTC. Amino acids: CAWRSRWANYGYTF. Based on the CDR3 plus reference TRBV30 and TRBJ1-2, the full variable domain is SQTIHQWPATLVQPVGSPLSLECTVEGTSNPNLYWYRQAAGRGLQLLFYSVGIGQISSEVPQNLSASRPQDRQFILSSKKLLLSDSGFYLCAWRSRWANYGYTFGSGTRLTVV.

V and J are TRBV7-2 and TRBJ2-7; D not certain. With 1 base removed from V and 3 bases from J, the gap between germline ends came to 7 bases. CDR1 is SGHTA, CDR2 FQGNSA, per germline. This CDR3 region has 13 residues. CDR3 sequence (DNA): TGTGCCAGCAGCTTAGGCAGCTACTACGAGCAGTACTTC. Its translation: CASSLGSYYEQYF.

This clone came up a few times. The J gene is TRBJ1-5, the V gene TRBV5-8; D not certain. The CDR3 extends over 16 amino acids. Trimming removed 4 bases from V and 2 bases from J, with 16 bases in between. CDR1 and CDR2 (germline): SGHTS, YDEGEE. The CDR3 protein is CASSPGRPTGNQPQHF. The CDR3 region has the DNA TGTGCCAGCAGCCCCGGACGACCGACGGGCAATCAGCCCCAGCATTTT.

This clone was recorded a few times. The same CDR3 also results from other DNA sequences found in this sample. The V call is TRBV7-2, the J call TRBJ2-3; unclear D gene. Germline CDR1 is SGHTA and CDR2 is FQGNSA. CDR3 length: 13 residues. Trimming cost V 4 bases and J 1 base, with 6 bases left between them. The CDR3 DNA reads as TGTGCCAGCAGCTCTAGGGGCACAGATACGCAGTATTTT. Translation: CASSSRGTDTQYF.

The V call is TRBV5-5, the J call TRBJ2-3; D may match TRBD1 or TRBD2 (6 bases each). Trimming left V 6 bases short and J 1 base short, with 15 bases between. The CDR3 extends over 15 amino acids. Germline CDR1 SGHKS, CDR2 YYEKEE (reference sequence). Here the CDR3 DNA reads TGTGCCAGCAAACTTGGGGGGCCCGGCACAGATACGCAGTATTTT. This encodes CASKLGGPGTDTQYF.

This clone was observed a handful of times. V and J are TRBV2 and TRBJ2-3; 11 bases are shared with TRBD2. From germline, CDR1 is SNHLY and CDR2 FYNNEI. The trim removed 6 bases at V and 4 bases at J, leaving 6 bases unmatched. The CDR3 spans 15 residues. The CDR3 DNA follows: TGTGCCAGCAGAGATAGCGGGGGGGCCCCAGATACGCAGTATTTT. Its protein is CASRDSGGAPDTQYF. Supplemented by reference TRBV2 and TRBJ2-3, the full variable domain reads EPEVTQTPSHQVTQMGQEVILRCVPISNHLYFYWYRQILGQKVEFLVSFYNNEISEKSEIFDDQFSVERPDGSNFTLKIRSTKLEDSAMYFCASRDSGGAPDTQYFGPGTRLTVL.

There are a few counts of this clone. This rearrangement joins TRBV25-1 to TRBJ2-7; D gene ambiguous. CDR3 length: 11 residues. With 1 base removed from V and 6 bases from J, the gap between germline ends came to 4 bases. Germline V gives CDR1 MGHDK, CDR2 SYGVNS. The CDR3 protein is CASSESGEQYF. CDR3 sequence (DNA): TGTGCCAGCAGTGAATCTGGCGAGCAGTACTTC.

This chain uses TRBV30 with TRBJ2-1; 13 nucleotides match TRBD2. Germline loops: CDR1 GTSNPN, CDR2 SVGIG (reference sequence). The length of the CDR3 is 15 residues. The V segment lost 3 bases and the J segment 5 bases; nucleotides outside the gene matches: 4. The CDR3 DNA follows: TGTGCCTGGAGCGACGGGACTAGCGGGAACAATGAGCAGTTCTTC. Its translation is CAWSDGTSGNNEQFF.

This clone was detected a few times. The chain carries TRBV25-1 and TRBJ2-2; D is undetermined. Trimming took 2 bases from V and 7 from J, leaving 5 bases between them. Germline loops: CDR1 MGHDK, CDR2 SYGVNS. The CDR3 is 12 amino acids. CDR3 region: CASSEPLGELFF. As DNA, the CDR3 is TGTGCCAGCAGTGAACCACTCGGGGAGCTGTTTTTT.